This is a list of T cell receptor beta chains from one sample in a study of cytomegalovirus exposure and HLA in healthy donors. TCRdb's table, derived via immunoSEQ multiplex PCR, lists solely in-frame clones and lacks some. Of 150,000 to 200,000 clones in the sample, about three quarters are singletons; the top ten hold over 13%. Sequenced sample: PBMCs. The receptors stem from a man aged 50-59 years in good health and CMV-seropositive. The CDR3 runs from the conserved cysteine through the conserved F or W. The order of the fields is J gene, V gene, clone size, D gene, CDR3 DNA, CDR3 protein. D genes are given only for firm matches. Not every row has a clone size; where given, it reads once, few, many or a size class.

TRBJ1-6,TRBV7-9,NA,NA,TGTGCCAGCAGTTTGGCCCCCCACAGGGACTATAATTCACCCCTCCACTTT,CASSLAPHRDYNSPLHF
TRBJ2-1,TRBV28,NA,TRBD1,TGTGCCAGCAGTCTCAGTAAATGGGGGACAGGGGAGCGGGAGCAGTTCTTC,CASSLSKWGTGEREQFF
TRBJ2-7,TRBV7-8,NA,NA,TGTGCCAGCAGCTTATACGACAGGAACTCCTACGAGCAGTACTTC,CASSLYDRNSYEQYF
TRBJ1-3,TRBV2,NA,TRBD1,TGTGCCAGCAGGACAGGGAACTCTGGAAACACCATATATTTT,CASRTGNSGNTIYF
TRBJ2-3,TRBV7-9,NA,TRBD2,TGTGCCAGCAGTTTCGGACTAGCGGGGGGACCAGATACGCAGTATTTT,CASSFGLAGGPDTQYF
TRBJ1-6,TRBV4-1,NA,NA,TGCGCCACGGGGGGGACCTATAATTCACCCCTCCACTTT,CATGGTYNSPLHF
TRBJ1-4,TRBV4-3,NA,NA,TGCGCCAGCAGCCAAGAGCAGACAACAACTAATGAAAAACTGTTTTTT,CASSQEQTTTNEKLFF
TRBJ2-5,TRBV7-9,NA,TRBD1,TGTGCCAGCAGCTTAGCAGGGGGCGTCGCGGAGACCCAGTACTTC,CASSLAGGVAETQYF
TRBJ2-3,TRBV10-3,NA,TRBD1,TGTGCCATCAGGGACAGGGGAGGAGAAGATACGCAGTATTTT,CAIRDRGGEDTQYF
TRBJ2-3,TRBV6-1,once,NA,TGTGCCAGCAGTGAAGGGATTTGGACAGAAGGCACAGATACGCAGTATTTT,CASSEGIWTEGTDTQYF
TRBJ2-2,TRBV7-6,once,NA,TGTGCCAGCAGCTTTGGGACAATTTACACCGGGGAGCTGTTTTTT,CASSFGTIYTGELFF
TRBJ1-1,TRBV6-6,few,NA,TGTGCCAGCAGTTACTCCGACGGGAGAGCTTTCTTT,CASSYSDGRAFF
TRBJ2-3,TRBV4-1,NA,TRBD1,TGCGCCAGCAACAGGGGTACCACAGATACGCAGTATTTT,CASNRGTTDTQYF
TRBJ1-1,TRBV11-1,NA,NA,TGTGCCAGCAGCTTACAGACAGTGGGCACTGAAGCTTTCTTT,CASSLQTVGTEAFF
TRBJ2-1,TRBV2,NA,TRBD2,TGTGCCAGCGCCTCAACATTAGCGGGGGATAATGAGCAGTTCTTC,CASASTLAGDNEQFF